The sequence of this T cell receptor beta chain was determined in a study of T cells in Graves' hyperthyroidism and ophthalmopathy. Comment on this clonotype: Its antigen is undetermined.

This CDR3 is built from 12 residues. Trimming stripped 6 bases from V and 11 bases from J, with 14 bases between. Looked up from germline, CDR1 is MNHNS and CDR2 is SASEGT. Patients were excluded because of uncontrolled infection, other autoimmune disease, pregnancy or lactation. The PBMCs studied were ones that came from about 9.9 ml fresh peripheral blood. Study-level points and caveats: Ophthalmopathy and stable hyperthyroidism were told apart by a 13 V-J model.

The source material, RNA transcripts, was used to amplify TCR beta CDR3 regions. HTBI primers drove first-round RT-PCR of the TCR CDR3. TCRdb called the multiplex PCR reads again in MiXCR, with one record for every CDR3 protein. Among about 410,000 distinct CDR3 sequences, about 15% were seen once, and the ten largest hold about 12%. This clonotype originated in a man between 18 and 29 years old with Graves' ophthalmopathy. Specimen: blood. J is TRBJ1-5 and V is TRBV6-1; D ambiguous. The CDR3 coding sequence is TGTGCCAGCAGCCCCGAGGAGCTGGCCCAGCATTTT. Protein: CASSPEELAQHF.